These T cell receptor beta chains were read from a single sample in a study of cytomegalovirus exposure and HLA in healthy donors. TCRdb keeps only in-frame clones here, not all; method: immunoSEQ multiplex PCR. The sample contains fewer than 250,000 clones, approximately 87% of which appear only once. The sample was PBMCs. These receptors were collected from a human donor in good health. Both conserved end residues are part of each CDR3. The D gene is left open where the match is weak. Clone size is stated in some rows and not others, as once, few, many or a class when expanded.

d_gene	v_gene	abundance	j_gene	CDR3aa	CDR3nt
NA	TRBV5-1	NA	TRBJ1-4	CASSSGTPVSWTNEKLFF	TGCGCCAGCAGCTCCGGGACACCCGTGTCTTGGACTAATGAAAAACTGTTTTTT
TRBD1	TRBV11-2	NA	TRBJ1-2	CASSNTGTGLGYTF	TGTGCCAGCAGCAACACCGGGACAGGTTTAGGCTACACCTTC
TRBD1	TRBV4-1	NA	TRBJ2-6	CASSQPGQGWAGANVLTF	TGCGCCAGCAGCCAACCGGGACAGGGTTGGGCTGGGGCCAACGTCCTGACTTTC
NA	TRBV6-5	NA	TRBJ2-5	CASSYQDRQETQYF	TGTGCCAGCAGTTACCAGGACAGACAAGAGACCCAGTACTTC
NA	TRBV19	NA	TRBJ1-2	CASSISDGYTF	TGTGCCAGTAGTATATCGGATGGCTACACCTTC
TRBD1	TRBV6-5	NA	TRBJ2-2	CASSPRTGEAGELFF	TGTGCCAGCAGCCCCCGGACAGGGGAGGCCGGGGAGCTGTTTTTT
TRBD1	TRBV27	NA	TRBJ1-6	CASSSNTGVYNSPLHF	TGTGCCAGCAGTTCGAATACAGGGGTTTATAATTCACCCCTCCACTTT
NA	TRBV10-1	once	TRBJ2-2	CASSAAGSSAGELFF	TGCGCCAGCAGTGCCGCGGGAAGCTCTGCCGGGGAGCTGTTTTTT
NA	TRBV13	NA	TRBJ2-7	CASSLDGEGVHEQYF	TGTGCCAGCAGCTTAGATGGTGAAGGGGTCCACGAGCAGTACTTC
NA	TRBV9	NA	TRBJ2-1	CASSAETSRGLYNEQFF	TGTGCCAGCAGCGCCGAGACTAGCAGGGGACTCTACAATGAGCAGTTCTTC
NA	TRBV19	NA	TRBJ2-1	CASSPLQGRFNNEQFF	TGTGCCAGTAGTCCCCTCCAGGGTAGGTTCAACAATGAGCAGTTCTTC
NA	TRBV18	NA	TRBJ1-5	CASSPPGGENQPQHF	TGTGCCAGCTCACCACCTGGCGGTGAAAATCAGCCCCAGCATTTT
TRBD1	TRBV28	NA	TRBJ1-4	CASSLGGDRGRGNEKLFF	TGTGCCAGCAGTTTAGGGGGCGACAGGGGGCGAGGTAATGAAAAACTGTTTTTT
TRBD2	TRBV28	NA	TRBJ2-1	CASSSRLAGDAYNEQFF	TGTGCCAGCAGTTCGAGACTAGCGGGAGATGCCTACAATGAGCAGTTCTTC
TRBD1	TRBV28	NA	TRBJ1-5	CASSLDREDNQPQHF	TGTGCCAGCAGCTTGGACAGGGAGGACAATCAGCCCCAGCATTTT
NA	TRBV21-1	NA	TRBJ1-5	CASSMRSPQPQHF	TGTGCCAGCAGCATGCGGTCCCCCCAGCCCCAGCATTTT
NA	TRBV29-1	few	TRBJ2-2	CSARKGAITGELFF	TGCAGCGCAAGAAAAGGGGCCATCACCGGGGAGCTGTTTTTT
NA	TRBV10-2	NA	TRBJ2-1	CASSALATDYNEQFF	TGCGCCAGCAGCGCTCTAGCAACAGACTACAATGAGCAGTTCTTC
NA	TRBV7-6	NA	TRBJ2-3	CASSLAFSEGTDTQYF	TGTGCCAGCAGCTTAGCCTTTAGCGAGGGCACAGATACGCAGTATTTT
TRBD2	TRBV6-1	NA	TRBJ2-7	CASSEAVAGGLGEQYF	TGTGCCAGCAGTGAAGCGGTAGCGGGAGGGCTGGGGGAGCAGTACTTC
TRBD1	TRBV10-2	NA	TRBJ2-7	CASSGKTGSVSEQYF	TGCGCCAGCAGTGGTAAGACAGGGAGTGTAAGCGAGCAGTACTTC
NA	TRBV10-3	NA	TRBJ2-3	CAISEYGADTQYF	TGTGCCATCAGTGAGTACGGGGCAGATACGCAGTATTTT
TRBD2	TRBV9	NA	TRBJ2-7	CASSARGERGSYEQYF	TGTGCCAGCAGCGCCCGAGGCGAGCGGGGATCCTACGAGCAGTACTTC
NA	TRBV5-8	NA	TRBJ1-1	CASSLALTGNTEAFF	TGTGCCAGCAGCTTGGCCCTGACAGGGAACACTGAAGCTTTCTTT
TRBD1	TRBV4-1	once	TRBJ1-4	CASSSRQGIPWDEKLFF	TGCGCCAGCAGCTCCCGACAGGGCATTCCGTGGGATGAAAAACTGTTTTTT
TRBD2	TRBV7-3	NA	TRBJ2-1	CASSLIPSGEYNEQFF	TGTGCCAGCAGCTTAATCCCTAGCGGTGAATACAATGAGCAGTTCTTC
NA	TRBV27	NA	TRBJ1-1	CASSDRGNTEAFF	TGTGCCAGCAGTGATAGGGGGAACACTGAAGCTTTCTTT
TRBD2	TRBV19	NA	TRBJ2-1	CASTSGGSSYNEQFF	TGTGCCAGTACCTCTGGCGGGAGCTCCTACAATGAGCAGTTCTTC
NA	TRBV4-1	NA	TRBJ1-6	CASSRIQGRESPLHF	TGCGCCAGCAGCCGTATACAGGGCCGAGAATCACCCCTCCACTTT
TRBD2	TRBV19	NA	TRBJ2-1	CASSMWASGRGGEQFF	TGTGCCAGTAGTATGTGGGCTAGCGGGAGAGGAGGTGAGCAGTTCTTC
TRBD1	TRBV18	once	TRBJ1-4	CASSPRDSAEKLFF	TGTGCCAGCTCACCACGGGACAGCGCCGAAAAACTGTTTTTT
TRBD2	TRBV5-4	few	TRBJ2-3	CASSRESGRSDTQYF	TGTGCCAGCAGCCGGGAGAGCGGGAGGTCAGATACGCAGTATTTT